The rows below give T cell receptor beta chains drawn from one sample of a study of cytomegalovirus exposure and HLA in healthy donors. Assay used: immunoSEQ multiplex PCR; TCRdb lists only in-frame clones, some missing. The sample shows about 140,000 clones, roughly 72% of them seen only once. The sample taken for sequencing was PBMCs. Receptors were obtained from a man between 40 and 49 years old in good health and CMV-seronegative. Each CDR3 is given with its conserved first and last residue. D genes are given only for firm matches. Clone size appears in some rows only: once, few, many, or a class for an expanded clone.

TGCGCCAGCAGCCTGGGACAGGGGAGTTCACCCCTCCACTTT | CASSLGQGSSPLHF | TRBD1 | TRBV5-1 | - | TRBJ1-6
TGTGCCAGCAGCTTTTTACAGGGGGTCACAGATACGCAGTATTTT | CASSFLQGVTDTQYF | TRBD1 | TRBV5-6 | few | TRBJ2-3
TGTGCCAGCAGTCCGATACTAGCGGGAGGCTACGAGCAGTACTTC | CASSPILAGGYEQYF | TRBD2 | TRBV6-1 | - | TRBJ2-7
TGTGCCAGCAGTGAAGGGGGCTGGGTAGAGAATTCACCCCTCCACTTT | CASSEGGWVENSPLHF | - | TRBV6-1 | once | TRBJ1-6
TGTGCCAGCAGTCTTTCTCCCGACAGGGGCCCCGAGCAGTACTTC | CASSLSPDRGPEQYF | TRBD1 | TRBV27 | - | TRBJ2-7
TGTGCCAGCAGTGGGGGGGTCTATGAGCAGTTCTTC | CASSGGVYEQFF | TRBD2 | TRBV11-2 | - | TRBJ2-1
TGTGCCAGCAGCCAAGCAGCGGGAGGATACGAGCAGTACTTC | CASSQAAGGYEQYF | TRBD2 | TRBV4-2 | - | TRBJ2-7
TGTGCCAGCAGTTTACGGATTTCCCTGCGGGGCTCCCACGAGCAGTACTTC | CASSLRISLRGSHEQYF | - | TRBV28 | - | TRBJ2-7
TGTGCCAGTAGTCGGACAGGGCCGGGGGAGACCCAGTACTTC | CASSRTGPGETQYF | TRBD1 | TRBV19 | - | TRBJ2-5
TGTGCCAGCAGTGACGATCTAATGAACACTGAAGCTTTCTTT | CASSDDLMNTEAFF | - | TRBV2 | - | TRBJ1-1
TGTGCCAGCAGCTTTTCGGGGAGGGACACCGGGGAGCTGTTTTTT | CASSFSGRDTGELFF | TRBD2 | TRBV7-9 | few | TRBJ2-2
TGCGCCAGCAGCCAAGATGGACAGGGACCGCAGCCCCAGCATTTT | CASSQDGQGPQPQHF | TRBD1 | TRBV4-3 | - | TRBJ1-5
TGCGCCAGCAGCCTCGGACAGGCGAACGGGGCCAACGTCCTGACTTTC | CASSLGQANGANVLTF | TRBD1 | TRBV4-1 | - | TRBJ2-6
TGTGCCAGCAGCTTAGCGCTCGGGCAAGAGACCCAGTACTTC | CASSLALGQETQYF | - | TRBV7-6 | - | TRBJ2-5
TGTGCCAGCAGGCAGACAAGACCCCTCCACTTT | CASRQTRPLHF | - | TRBV6-1 | few | TRBJ1-6
TGTGCCAGTAGTCCACGGGGTGGGGGGTACAATGAGCAGTTCTTC | CASSPRGGGYNEQFF | - | TRBV19 | - | TRBJ2-1
TGTGCCAGCAGTCGAGGACAGGGGAGGGTGTACACTGAAGCTTTCTTT | CASSRGQGRVYTEAFF | TRBD1 | TRBV28 | - | TRBJ1-1
TGTGCCAGCAGCTATGACTCCGGGACAGGGGTCAATGAGCAGTTCTTC | CASSYDSGTGVNEQFF | TRBD1 | TRBV7-6 | - | TRBJ2-1
TGTGCCAGCAGCCCACTAGGGGTGCTAGCGGGAGTGGGATACAATGAGCAGTTCTTC | CASSPLGVLAGVGYNEQFF | TRBD2 | TRBV27 | - | TRBJ2-1
TGTGCCACCAGCAGAGATTGGACAAACCAAGAGACCCAGTACTTC | CATSRDWTNQETQYF | - | TRBV15 | - | TRBJ2-5
TGCGCCAGCAGCTTGGGACTATCCCAAGAGACCCAGTACTTC | CASSLGLSQETQYF | - | TRBV5-1 | - | TRBJ2-5
TGCAGCGTTGGGGCAGGTACGACAGGAGAGGGCGAGACCCAGTACTTC | CSVGAGTTGEGETQYF | - | TRBV29-1 | - | TRBJ2-5
TGTGCCATCAGTGGACAGGAGATCTATGGCTACACCTTC | CAISGQEIYGYTF | - | TRBV10-3 | few | TRBJ1-2
TGTGCCAGCAGTTTATCGGGGGGTAGCTACGAGCAGTACTTC | CASSLSGGSYEQYF | - | TRBV27 | - | TRBJ2-7
TGTGCCAGTACCGCAAGTCAAAACAAAAACAGTCAGTACTTC | CASTASQNKNSQYF | - | TRBV19 | - | TRBJ2-4
TGTGCCAGCAGTGACTCCTTTGGACAGGGAAGGAGGATTCAGTACTTC | CASSDSFGQGRRIQYF | TRBD1 | TRBV6-4 | - | TRBJ2-4
TGCGCCAGCAGCCAAGGCCCAGTTCCTAATTCACCCCTCCACTTT | CASSQGPVPNSPLHF | - | TRBV4-1 | - | TRBJ1-6
TGTGCCAGCAGCGACCGTTCTAACGGGATCGAAACAGATACGCAGTATTTT | CASSDRSNGIETDTQYF | - | TRBV11-2 | - | TRBJ2-3
TGTGCCAGCAGTACGGGACAGGGGGATCAGATGGGGAGGACCCAGTACTTC | CASSTGQGDQMGRTQYF | TRBD1 | TRBV7-3 | - | TRBJ2-5
TGTGCCTGGAGTCCTCAGGGGGGCGCTGGAAACACCATATATTTT | CAWSPQGGAGNTIYF | TRBD1 | TRBV30 | - | TRBJ1-3
TGTGCCAGCAGTGACTCGACGGGTGGAGATACGCAGTATTTT | CASSDSTGGDTQYF | - | TRBV6-4 | - | TRBJ2-3
TGCGCCAGCAGCCGCGGGACAGGTACTTACGAGCAGTACTTC | CASSRGTGTYEQYF | TRBD1 | TRBV4-1 | - | TRBJ2-7
TGCGCCAGCAGCCAAGATCCTCCGGGACAGGGTTTAGATACGCAGTATTTT | CASSQDPPGQGLDTQYF | TRBD1 | TRBV4-3 | few | TRBJ2-3
TGCGCCAGCAGCCAGGGTAGGAGGACAGGGGCGGGAAACACTGAAGCTTTCTTT | CASSQGRRTGAGNTEAFF | TRBD1 | TRBV4-1 | few | TRBJ1-1
TGTGCCAGCAGTCCTGACAGGAGGTCTTTCTTT | CASSPDRRSFF | - | TRBV28 | once | TRBJ1-1
TGTGCCAGCAGCTTAGTAGCGGGACTCTCCTACGAGCAGTACTTC | CASSLVAGLSYEQYF | TRBD2 | TRBV7-4 | few | TRBJ2-7
TGCGCCAGCAGCCAAACAGCGAACACTGAAGCTTTCTTT | CASSQTANTEAFF | - | TRBV4-1 | - | TRBJ1-1
TGCGCCAGCAGCTCCACTAGCGTGAGAGAGGCCCAGTACTTC | CASSSTSVREAQYF | TRBD2 | TRBV5-1 | - | TRBJ2-5
TGTGCCAGCAGCTTGCGGCTGAGCGGGGGGTCCCAAGAGACCCAGTACTTC | CASSLRLSGGSQETQYF | TRBD2 | TRBV7-9 | - | TRBJ2-5